The clone carrying this T cell receptor beta chain was observed a few times. The target antigen is unknown. It was with unique molecular identifiers that the TCRbeta library was prepared. TCRdb re-called the PCR reads with MiXCR, one entry per CDR3 protein. The repertoire consists of more than 200,000 distinct CDR3 sequences, with under 20% occurring once and the leading ten covering 43%. This sample is drawn from a study of T-cell reconstitution after alpha-beta-depleted transplantation in children. General study findings and limits: Where some patients showed high TCRbeta diversity at day 60, it came from recipient T cells and thymic progenitors that had survived. T-cell counts and diversity at one year following transplant were attributed mainly to newly produced T cells. Expanded graft clones, several hundred of them, were reportedly the source of alpha-beta T cells about two months after transplant.

V was shortened by 5 bases and J by 0 bases, with 17 bases between the two germline ends. CDR1 and CDR2 (germline): SGHRS, YFSETQ. This CDR3 comprises 16 residues. The sequenced sample was PBMCs, mostly from graft donor cells, obtained 360 days after TCRalphabeta/CD19-depleted stem cell transplant. This TCR was recovered from a male patient between 2 and 15 years old who had a stem cell transplant for acute lymphoblastic leukemia, so the T cells may come from the graft donor. This chain joins TRBV5-1 and TRBJ1-1; D unclear. The CDR3 spells CASSVVSALMNTEAFF. The DNA for the CDR3 is TGCGCCAGCAGTGTCGTCAGCGCCCTCATGAACACTGAAGCTTTCTTT.